The 16 T cell receptor beta chains presented below share a single source sample, sequenced in a study of regulatory T cells in long-lasting Graves disease. To make TCR beta libraries, researchers used iRepertoire HTBI primers and Arm-PCR of CDR3 regions. TCRdb recomputed calls from the multiplex PCR reads with MiXCR, one row per CDR3 protein. The sample includes some 200,000 distinct CDR3 sequences, around 20% of them seen just once. The sample's time point: newly diagnosed GD, antithyroid drugs for less than 3 months. The authors made the TCR library using RNA they extracted from PBMCs. These data also formed part of another study, on T cells in Graves' hyperthyroidism and ophthalmopathy.

The sample consisted of peripheral blood mononuclear cells (PBMCs), taken at new diagnosis, from a patient treated with antithyroid drugs. The receptors stem from a woman aged 25 to 39 with Graves disease.

This clonotype was recorded many times. V and J are TRBV9 and TRBJ1-1; 12 nucleotides agree with TRBD1. Germline CDR1 and CDR2: SGDLS and YYNGEE. The trim removed 7 bases at V and 4 bases at J, leaving 14 bases unmatched. The CDR3 loop spans 17 amino acids. The CDR3 here is CASAQGTGGWGSTEAFF. CDR3 bases: TGTGCCAGCGCACAAGGGACAGGGGGCTGGGGAAGCACTGAAGCTTTCTTT.

As regards this clonotype: A read error is likely, as this CDR3 ends without the conserved phenylalanine or tryptophan. V and J are TRBV29-1 and TRBJ2-1; 12 nucleotides line up with TRBD2. The CDR3 length is 16 residues. The J segment lost 7 bases and the V segment lost 0 bases, leaving 7 bases of the junction unmatched. CDR1 SQVTM and CDR2 ANQGSEA come from the germline V gene. The CDR3 protein is CSVEDSGTSGLNEQFL. Here the CDR3 DNA reads TGCAGCGTTGAAGATTCGGGGACTAGCGGGTTGAATGAGCAGTTCCTC.

This clonotype came up many times. J is TRBJ1-5 and V is TRBV27, with 7 bases aligning to TRBD1. CDR1 and CDR2 (germline): MNHEY, SMNVEV (reference sequence). Unmatched junction bases numbered 8, after V lost 4 bases and J lost 5 bases. The CDR3 covers 15 residues. In DNA form, the CDR3 reads TGTGCCAGCAGTTCTGGGAACAGGGGCCATCAGCCCCAGCATTTT. The encoded protein is CASSSGNRGHQPQHF.

The chain employs TRBV2 and TRBJ2-2; 7 nucleotides line up with TRBD1. This CDR3 is built from 15 residues. V lost 6 bases and J lost 4; bases outside the gene matches: 8. Germline V CDR1 and CDR2: SNHLY, FYNNEI. CDR3 residues: CASSVQGSGTGELFF. CDR3 sequence (DNA): TGTGCCAGCAGCGTACAGGGGTCGGGCACCGGGGAGCTGTTTTTT.

This clonotype came up many times. V gene TRBV28 combines with J gene TRBJ2-5; 10 nucleotides align to TRBD2. The ends lost 1 base at V and 5 bases at J; junction bases unmatched: 7. This CDR3 region has 16 residues. Looked up from germline, CDR1 is MDHEN and CDR2 is SYDVKM. As DNA, the CDR3 is TGTGCCAGCAGTTTATTGAGCGGGAGGGTACATGAGACCCAGTACTTC. It specifies CASSLLSGRVHETQYF.

This clonotype was seen many times. The gene calls are TRBV30 and TRBJ1-3, with D possibly being TRBD1 (5 bases). Germline V gene data show CDR1 as GTSNPN and CDR2 as SVGIG (reference sequence). The CDR3 is made up of 14 amino acids. Deletions cut 0 bases from V and 6 bases from J, with 12 bases between. CDR3 DNA: TGTGCCTGGAGTGTGGGGCAGTCCACAAACACCATATATTTT. Translated: CAWSVGQSTNTIYF.

Ten or more counts support this clonotype. This chain uses TRBV12-5 with TRBJ1-6; 9 bases are shared with TRBD1. V shed 2 bases, J shed 10 bases, and the junction held 6 bases outside the gene matches. The CDR3 extends over 15 amino acids. The germline CDR1 and CDR2 sequences are LGHNT and FRNRAP. The CDR3: CASGLLTGGESPLHF. CDR3 nucleotide sequence: TGTGCTAGTGGTTTGTTGACAGGGGGGGAATCACCCCTCCACTTT.

Regarding this clonotype: A read error may be the cause here, since a much bigger clone is one base away. This chain uses TRBV18 with TRBJ2-3; no firm D call. The germline gives CDR1 KGHSH, CDR2 LQKENI. The CDR3 is 14 amino acids. Here the CDR3 reads CASSPTNGIDTRYF. CDR3 sequence (DNA): TGTGCCAGCTCACCGACCAATGGCATAGATACGCGGTATTTT.

This clonotype has a count of ten or more. The rearrangement uses TRBV28 and TRBJ1-1; TRBD1 might be the D (5 bases). Germline values: CDR1 MDHEN, CDR2 SYDVKM. V dropped 7 bases and J dropped 11 bases, with 14 bases sitting between them. This CDR3 region has 11 residues. CDR3 loop: CASTVVGVAFF. In DNA, the CDR3 is TGTGCCAGCACCGTGGTGGGGGTCGCTTTCTTT.

This clonotype has at least ten counts. The gene calls are TRBV2 and TRBJ1-3; tentative D call: TRBD1 (5 bases). Germline CDR1 reads SNHLY; CDR2 reads FYNNEI. Trimming cost V 3 bases and J 2 bases, with 8 bases left between them. CDR3 length: 14 residues. In nucleotides, the CDR3 is TGTGCCAGCAGTGAGTGGGGGACTGGAAACACCATATATTTT. It specifies CASSEWGTGNTIYF.

This clonotype was seen ten or more times. This sequence joins TRBV18 and TRBJ1-6; D unclear. Trimming took 2 bases from V and 0 from J, leaving 11 bases between them. The CDR3 is made up of 17 amino acids. Germline V CDR1 and CDR2: KGHSH, LQKENI. For the CDR3, the DNA is TGTGCCAGCTCACCATCGGCAGGAGGCTCCTATAATTCACCCCTCCACTTT. Amino acid sequence: CASSPSAGGSYNSPLHF.

This clonotype was picked up many times. J is TRBJ2-7 and V is TRBV12-3 or TRBV12-4, with 9 bases matching TRBD1. The CDR3 is 14 amino acids. Trimming cost V 10 bases and J 5 bases; bases outside gene matches: 12. The DNA for the CDR3 is TGTGCCACCCTCCCCCGGGACAGGGAAAACGAGCAGTACTTC. Its protein product is CATLPRDRENEQYF.

This clonotype has at least ten counts. V and J are TRBV5-1 and TRBJ2-5; 8 bases agree with TRBD2. Germline trimming cut 4 bases from V and 5 bases from J; bases unmatched to any gene: 7. The length of the CDR3 is 14 residues. Germline CDR1 is SGHRS and CDR2 is YFSETQ. DNA for the CDR3: TGCGCCAGCAGCCGTGGAGCGGGGGACGAGACCCAGTACTTC. Its protein is CASSRGAGDETQYF. The entire variable domain, with the rest obtained from reference TRBV5-1 and TRBJ2-5, is as follows: KAGVTQTPRYLIKTRGQQVTLSCSPISGHRSVSWYQQTPGQGLQFLFEYFSETQRNKGNFPGRFSGRQFSNSRSEMNVSTLELGDSALYLCASSRGAGDETQYFGPGTRLLVL.

J is TRBJ1-1 and V is TRBV12-3 or TRBV12-4; weak D call: TRBD1 (6 bases). V was clipped by 2 bases and J by 8 bases, with 15 bases between them. The CDR3 is made up of 14 amino acids. CDR3 sequence (DNA): TGTGCCAGCAGTTTATGGGACAAGCCTGCAGAAGCTTTCTTT. Amino acid sequence: CASSLWDKPAEAFF.

There are many counts of this clonotype. The chain links TRBV27 to TRBJ1-4; possible D gene TRBD1, 6 bases. The CDR3 contains 12 residues. V was cut by 5 bases and J by 11 bases, with 12 bases left in between. Germline CDR1 MNHEY, CDR2 SMNVEV (reference sequence). The CDR3 nucleotides are TGTGCCAGCAGTCCCGCGGGGGGCAAACTGTTTTTT. Encoded protein: CASSPAGGKLFF.

This clonotype has ten or more counts. CDR3 sequence (DNA): TGTGCCAGCAGCTTAGCAAGGGGTGAGCAGTTCTTC. It codes for CASSLARGEQFF. This chain connects TRBV7-9 to TRBJ2-1; maybe TRBD1 (5 bases). V gave up 0 bases and J gave up 9 bases, with 6 bases separating them. Germline values: CDR1 SEHNR, CDR2 FQNEAQ (reference sequence). The CDR3 spans 12 residues.